This T cell receptor beta chain was captured by sequencing in a study of response to subunit inactivated influenza vaccine. Whole-study results and caveats: Every seasonal influenza vaccination brings in few new T cells, the authors suggested.

The CDR3 is 16 residues long. V lost 6 bases, J lost 1 base, and 3 bases stayed unmatched. Germline CDR1 reads MDHEN; CDR2 reads SYDVKM. TCRdb ran MiXCR on the RT-PCR reads and lists one entry per CDR3 protein. The sample holds around 150,000 distinct CDR3 sequences; about a tenth are singletons and the top ten take around 12%. This clonotype was recorded at least ten times. The target antigen is unknown. The chain recombines TRBV28 with TRBJ1-6; 10 bases map to TRBD1. The specimen comprised non-naive T cells sorted from PBMCs, sampled 35 to 45 days after vaccination. This receptor was taken from a man aged 50 or older who received an inactivated influenza vaccine. CDR3 sequence (DNA): TGTGCCAGCAGCCCGGACAGGGGGTCCTATAATTCACCCCTCCACTTT. Amino acids: CASSPDRGSYNSPLHF.